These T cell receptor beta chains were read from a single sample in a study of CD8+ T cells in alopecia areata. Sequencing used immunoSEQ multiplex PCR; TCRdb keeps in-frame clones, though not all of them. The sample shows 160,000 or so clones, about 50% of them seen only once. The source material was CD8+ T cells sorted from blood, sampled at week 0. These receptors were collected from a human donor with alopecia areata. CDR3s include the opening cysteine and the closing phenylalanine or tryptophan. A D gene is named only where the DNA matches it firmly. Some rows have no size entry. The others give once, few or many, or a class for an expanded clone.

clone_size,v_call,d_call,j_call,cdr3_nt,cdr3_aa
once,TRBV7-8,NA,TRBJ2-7,TGTGCCAGCAGCTTGAGGGACAACCACCTTTACGAGCAGTACTTC,CASSLRDNHLYEQYF
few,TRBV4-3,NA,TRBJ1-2,TGCGCCAGCAGCCAAGACGTCGCCGGAAACTATGGCTACACCTTC,CASSQDVAGNYGYTF
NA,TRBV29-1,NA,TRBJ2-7,TGCAGCGTTGAAGATGTACGGGACTCCTACGAGCAGTACTTC,CSVEDVRDSYEQYF
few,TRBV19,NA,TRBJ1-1,TGTGCCAGTATATTTGCAGGGAGCACTGAAGCTTTCTTT,CASIFAGSTEAFF
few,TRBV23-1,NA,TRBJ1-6,TGCGCCAGCTCCCTCCGGGGGAGGGGACCCCTCCACTTT,CASSLRGRGPLHF
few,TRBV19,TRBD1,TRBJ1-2,TGTGCCAGTGGGATGGACAGGAGCTATGGCTACACCTTC,CASGMDRSYGYTF
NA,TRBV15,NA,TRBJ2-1,TGTGCCACCAGCAGAGAGGGTAGCTCGAGCTCCTACAATGAGCAGTTCTTC,CATSREGSSSSYNEQFF
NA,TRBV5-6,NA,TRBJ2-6,TGTGCCAGCAGCCACCACATAAGGACAGTTCCTGGGGCCAACGTCCTGACTTTC,CASSHHIRTVPGANVLTF
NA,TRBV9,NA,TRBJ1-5,TGTGCCAGCAGCGAAGGGAGCAATCAGCCCCAGCATTTT,CASSEGSNQPQHF
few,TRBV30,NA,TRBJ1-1,TGTGCCTGGAGTGAGGGGAACACTGAAGCTTTCTTT,CAWSEGNTEAFF
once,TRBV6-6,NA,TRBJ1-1,TGTGCCAGTAGACTACCGCCGCCGAACACTGAAGCTTTCTTT,CASRLPPPNTEAFF
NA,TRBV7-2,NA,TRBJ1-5,TGTGCCAGCAGCTTAGGACCCGGATACGGCAATCAGCCCCAGCATTTT,CASSLGPGYGNQPQHF
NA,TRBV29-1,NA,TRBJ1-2,TGCAGCGTTGTGTTGGCGGATTATGGCTACACCTTC,CSVVLADYGYTF
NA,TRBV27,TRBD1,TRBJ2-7,TGTGCCAGCCGTAGTTCTGCCGACAGGGGGGGCCCCTACGAGCAGTACTTC,CASRSSADRGGPYEQYF
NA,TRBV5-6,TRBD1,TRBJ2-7,TGTGCCAGCAGCCCGGGACAGGGTTCCTACGAGCAGTACTTC,CASSPGQGSYEQYF
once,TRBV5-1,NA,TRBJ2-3,TGCGCCAGCAGCTGGACCCCGGACAGAAGCACAGATACGCAGTATTTT,CASSWTPDRSTDTQYF
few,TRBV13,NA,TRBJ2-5,TGTGCCAGCAGCCCCGCAGGGCGTTCGGAGACCCAGTACTTC,CASSPAGRSETQYF
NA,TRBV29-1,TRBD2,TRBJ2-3,TGCAGCGTTGAACCTAGCGGGGTTCCAGATACGCAGTATTTT,CSVEPSGVPDTQYF
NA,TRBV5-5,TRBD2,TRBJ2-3,TGTGCCAGCAGCGTTGGACTAGCGAGCACAGATACGCAGTATTTT,CASSVGLASTDTQYF
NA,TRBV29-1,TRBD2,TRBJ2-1,TGCAGCGTAGAGGGACTAGCGGGGGGCCCAGGGGAGCAGTTCTTC,CSVEGLAGGPGEQFF
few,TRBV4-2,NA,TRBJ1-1,TGTGCCAGCAGCCAAGCCGCTAGACAGGTGTTCTTT,CASSQAARQVFF
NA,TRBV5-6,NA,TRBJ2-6,TGTGCCAGCAGCCCAGGAGCTGGGGCCAACGTCCTGACTTTC,CASSPGAGANVLTF
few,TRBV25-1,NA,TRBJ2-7,TGTGCCAGCAGTGTCGTCGTGACAGGCGCCTACGAGCAGTACTTC,CASSVVVTGAYEQYF
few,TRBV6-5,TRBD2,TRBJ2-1,TGTGCCAGCAGTCTAGCGGGGGACAATGAGCAGTTCTTC,CASSLAGDNEQFF
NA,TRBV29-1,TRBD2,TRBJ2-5,TGCAGCGTTGTATCGACTAGCGGGGTTGTGGAGACCCAGTACTTC,CSVVSTSGVVETQYF
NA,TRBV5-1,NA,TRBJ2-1,TGCGCCAGCAGCTCCAATAGCGGAAATGAGCAGTTCTTC,CASSSNSGNEQFF
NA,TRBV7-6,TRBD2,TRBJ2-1,TGTGCCAGCAGTCCTCAGACTAGCGGATTCTACAATGAGCAGTTCTTC,CASSPQTSGFYNEQFF
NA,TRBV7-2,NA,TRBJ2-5,TGTGCCAGCAGCTTGAGTCCAGCAGGGCCGGAGACCCAGTACTTC,CASSLSPAGPETQYF
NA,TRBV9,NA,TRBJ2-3,TGTGCCAGCAGCGCGAAGGAAATCATACTCCGCACAGATACGCAGTATTTT,CASSAKEIILRTDTQYF
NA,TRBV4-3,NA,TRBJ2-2,TGCGCCAGCAGCCAAGATTGGGTAGCCTCCGGGGAGCTGTTTTTT,CASSQDWVASGELFF
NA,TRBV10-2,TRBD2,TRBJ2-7,TGCGCCAGCACAGAGGCGGGGGGTGCGGAGCAGTACTTC,CASTEAGGAEQYF
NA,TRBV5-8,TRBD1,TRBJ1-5,TGTGCCAGCAGCCGGGACAGGGGTCGGGCTCAGCCCCAGCATTTT,CASSRDRGRAQPQHF
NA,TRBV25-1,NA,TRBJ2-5,TGTGCCAGCAGTGAAGGTGGCCGCCAGGGGACCCAGTACTTC,CASSEGGRQGTQYF
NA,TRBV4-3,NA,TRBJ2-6,TGCGCCAGCAGCCAAGACAGGTCTGGGGCCAACGTCCTGACTTTC,CASSQDRSGANVLTF
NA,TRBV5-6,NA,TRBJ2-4,TGTGCCAGCAGCTTGGCCCTTCAGGGGAACATTCAGTACTTC,CASSLALQGNIQYF
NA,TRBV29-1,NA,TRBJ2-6,TGCAGCGCAACCGGGACTTCACAATCTGGGGCCAACGTCCTGACTTTC,CSATGTSQSGANVLTF
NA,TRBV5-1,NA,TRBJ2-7,TGCGCCAGCAGCTTAGGCGGGACCGAGCAGTACTTC,CASSLGGTEQYF
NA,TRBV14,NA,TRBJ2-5,TGTGCCAGCAGCCAAAGTTACCAAGAGACCCAGTACTTC,CASSQSYQETQYF
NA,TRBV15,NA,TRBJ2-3,TGTGCCACCAGCAGAGAGGGGAGCACAGATACGCAGTATTTT,CATSREGSTDTQYF
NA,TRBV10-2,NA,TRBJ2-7,TGCGCCAGCACTGGACGGGAGCCTCAGCAGTACTTC,CASTGREPQQYF
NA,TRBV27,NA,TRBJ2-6,TGTGCCAGCAGTTTAACTGGGGCCAACGTCCTGACTTTC,CASSLTGANVLTF
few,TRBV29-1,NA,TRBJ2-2,TGCAGCGTTGAGGACAGTTCCACCGGGGAGCTGTTTTTT,CSVEDSSTGELFF
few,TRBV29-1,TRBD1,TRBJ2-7,TGCAGCGTTGAATATGCGGGACAGGGGGGCGACGAGCAGTACTTC,CSVEYAGQGGDEQYF
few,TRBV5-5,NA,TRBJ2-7,TGTGCCAGCAGTAGAATCGGGGGCGAGCAGTACTTC,CASSRIGGEQYF
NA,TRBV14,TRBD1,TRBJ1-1,TGTGCCAGCAGCCGACGTCCGGGACAGGGCACTGAAGCTTTCTTT,CASSRRPGQGTEAFF
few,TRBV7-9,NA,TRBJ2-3,TGTGCCAGCAGCTCCCCCGGCGGTATCGGAGATACGCAGTATTTT,CASSSPGGIGDTQYF
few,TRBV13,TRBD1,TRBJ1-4,TGTGCCAGCAGCGCCTCGACAGGGGTTGAAAAACTGTTTTTT,CASSASTGVEKLFF
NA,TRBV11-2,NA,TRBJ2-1,TGTGCCAGCAGTTACGACGGGAACAATGAGCAGTTCTTC,CASSYDGNNEQFF
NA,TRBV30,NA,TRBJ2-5,TGTGCCTCGTGGACCGTCAGTGAGACCCAGTACTTC,CASWTVSETQYF
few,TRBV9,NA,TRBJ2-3,TGTGCCAGCAGCGTAGGAGTGGGGACGGCGCAGTATTTT,CASSVGVGTAQYF
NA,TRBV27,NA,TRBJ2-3,TGTGCCAGCAGGACCCCAGATACGCAGTATTTT,CASRTPDTQYF
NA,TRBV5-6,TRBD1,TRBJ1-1,TGTGCCAGCAGTCAGCAGGGGGCAGTTGGTGAAGCTTTCTTT,CASSQQGAVGEAFF
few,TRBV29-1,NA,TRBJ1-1,TGCAGCGTTGAAGGGGTGGGAAGGGTGACTGAAGCTTTCTTT,CSVEGVGRVTEAFF